This TCR beta chain was profiled in a study of cytomegalovirus exposure and HLA in healthy donors. Concerning this clone itself: Its target is not known.

Researchers ran the PCR with 60 Vbeta and 13 Jbeta primers. Method: immunoSEQ multiplex PCR; TCRdb's copy keeps in-frame clones and lacks some. The sample has approximately 93,000 clones, under 90% seen once. The V segment lost 4 bases and the J segment 3 bases; nucleotides outside the gene matches: 4. The CDR3 length is 15 residues. Germline V CDR1 and CDR2: SGHDT, YYEEEE. Whole-study results and caveats: Productive rates of about 87% or about 30% were seen for most TCR beta V segments in an earlier analysis. In a later analysis, most CMV-associated TCR beta chains appeared HLA-restricted. Using a false discovery rate of 0.05, a later analysis showed that 15,000 to 20,000 TCR beta sequences were associated with HLA alleles. TRBV6-2, TRBV6-3 and some other V segments were unresolvable in 87-base-pair reads.

The rearrangement links TRBV5-6 to TRBJ1-6; 7 bases are a match to TRBD1. The sequence was collected from a man aged 50 to 60 in good health and CMV-seronegative. Input material: PBMCs. The CDR3 DNA reads TGTGCCAGCAGCCATCGACAGGGCTATAATTCACCCCTCCACTTT. Translated, it gives CASSHRQGYNSPLHF.